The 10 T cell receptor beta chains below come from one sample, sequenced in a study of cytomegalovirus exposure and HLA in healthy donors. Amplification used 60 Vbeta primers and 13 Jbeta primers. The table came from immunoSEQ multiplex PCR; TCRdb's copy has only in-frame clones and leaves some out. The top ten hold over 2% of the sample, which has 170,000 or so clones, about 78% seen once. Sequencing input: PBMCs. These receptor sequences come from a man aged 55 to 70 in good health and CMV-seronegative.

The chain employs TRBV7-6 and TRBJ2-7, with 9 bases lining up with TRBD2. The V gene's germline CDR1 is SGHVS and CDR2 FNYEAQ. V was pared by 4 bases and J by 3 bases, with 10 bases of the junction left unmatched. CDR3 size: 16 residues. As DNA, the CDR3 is TGTGCCAGCAGCTCAGGGACTAGCCCCGGTTTCTACGAGCAGTACTTC. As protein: CASSSGTSPGFYEQYF.

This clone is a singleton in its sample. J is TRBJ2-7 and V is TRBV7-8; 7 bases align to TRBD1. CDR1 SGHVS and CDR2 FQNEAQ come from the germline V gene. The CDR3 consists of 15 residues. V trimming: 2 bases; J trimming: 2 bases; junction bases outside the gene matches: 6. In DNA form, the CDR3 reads TGTGCCAGCAGCTTAAGGGCAGGGGGTCCCTACGAGCAGTACTTC. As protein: CASSLRAGGPYEQYF. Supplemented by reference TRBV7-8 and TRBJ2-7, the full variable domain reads GAGVSQSPRYKVAKRGQDVALRCDPISGHVSLFWYQQALGQGPEFLTYFQNEAQLDKSGLPSDRFFAERPEGSVSTLKIQRTQQEDSAVYLCASSLRAGGPYEQYFGPGTRLTVT.

The CDR3 protein is CASSLSGLFTEAFF. The CDR3 nucleotides read TGCGCCAGCAGCTTGTCTGGCTTGTTCACTGAAGCTTTCTTT. The J gene is TRBJ1-1, the V gene TRBV5-1; D is unresolved. The CDR3 is 14 amino acids. CDR1 is SGHRS, CDR2 YFSETQ, per germline. V shed 1 base and J shed 4 bases, with 11 bases lying between them.

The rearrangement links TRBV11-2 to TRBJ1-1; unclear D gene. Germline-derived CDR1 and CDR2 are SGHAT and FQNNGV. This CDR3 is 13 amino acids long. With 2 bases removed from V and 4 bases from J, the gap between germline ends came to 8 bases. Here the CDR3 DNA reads TGTGCCAGCAGCTTACAGGCATCCACTGAAGCTTTCTTT. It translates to CASSLQASTEAFF.

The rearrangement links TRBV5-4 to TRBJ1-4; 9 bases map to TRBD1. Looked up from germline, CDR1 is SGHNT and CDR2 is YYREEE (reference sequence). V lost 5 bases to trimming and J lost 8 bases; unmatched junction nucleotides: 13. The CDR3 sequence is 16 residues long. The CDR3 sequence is CASSTQQGAGEEKLFF. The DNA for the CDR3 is TGTGCCAGCAGTACTCAACAGGGGGCTGGAGAGGAAAAACTGTTTTTT.

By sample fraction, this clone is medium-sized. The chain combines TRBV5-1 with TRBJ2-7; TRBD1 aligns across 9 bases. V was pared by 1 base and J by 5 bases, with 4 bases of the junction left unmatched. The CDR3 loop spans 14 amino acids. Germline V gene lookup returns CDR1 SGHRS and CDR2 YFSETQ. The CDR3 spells CASSLTGGSHEQYF. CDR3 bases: TGCGCCAGCAGCTTGACAGGGGGCAGCCACGAGCAGTACTTC.

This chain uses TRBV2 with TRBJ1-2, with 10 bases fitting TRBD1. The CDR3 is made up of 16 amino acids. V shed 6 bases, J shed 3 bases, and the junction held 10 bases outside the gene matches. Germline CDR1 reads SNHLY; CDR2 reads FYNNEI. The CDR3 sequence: CASRAPPGTGDYGYTF. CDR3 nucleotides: TGTGCCAGCAGGGCCCCCCCCGGGACAGGGGACTATGGCTACACCTTC.

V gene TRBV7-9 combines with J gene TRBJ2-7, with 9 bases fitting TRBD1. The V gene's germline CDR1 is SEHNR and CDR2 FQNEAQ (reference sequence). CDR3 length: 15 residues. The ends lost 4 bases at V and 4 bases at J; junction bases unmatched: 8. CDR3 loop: CASSSPGTGPYEQYF. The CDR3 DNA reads TGTGCCAGCAGCTCCCCCGGGACAGGGCCTTACGAGCAGTACTTC.

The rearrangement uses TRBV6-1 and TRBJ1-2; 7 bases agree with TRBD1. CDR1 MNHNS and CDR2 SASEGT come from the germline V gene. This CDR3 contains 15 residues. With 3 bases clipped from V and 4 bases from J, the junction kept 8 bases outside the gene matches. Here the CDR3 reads CASSDQTGLGYGYTF. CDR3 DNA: TGTGCCAGCAGTGACCAGACAGGGTTGGGCTATGGCTACACCTTC.

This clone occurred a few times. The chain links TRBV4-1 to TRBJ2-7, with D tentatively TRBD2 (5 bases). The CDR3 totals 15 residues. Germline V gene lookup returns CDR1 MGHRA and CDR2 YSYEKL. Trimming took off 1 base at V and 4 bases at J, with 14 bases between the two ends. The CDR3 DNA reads TGCGCCAGCAGCCAAGTCTCGTCCGGGATTTACGAGCAGTACTTC. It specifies CASSQVSSGIYEQYF.